This TCR delta chain was captured in a study of gamma-delta chains in newborns, infants, children. Study at large: Polyclonal expansion of innate γδ T cells after birth follows microbial exposure.

Germline CDR1 GEAIGNYY, CDR2 EKD. The CDR3 contains 17 residues. This clone appeared a few times. The TCRdb record carries a much larger clone's protein, which differs from this DNA's translation at residue 4; a read error is the likely cause, and the protein listed here is the DNA translation. TCRdb re-processed the reads via CATT. The sample holds approximately 6,000 delta-chain clones, 0.35% to 0.5% seen once. Input material: blood. V usage is TRDV2 and J usage is TRDJ3, with TRDD3 identical over 9 bases. The TCR originated in a child who was a newborn, infant or young child, either healthy, febrile or measles-vaccinated (not recorded which). CDR3 protein: CACGTVGGYWDTRQMFF. For the CDR3, the DNA is TGTGCCTGTGGCACCGTTGGGGGATACTGGGACACCCGACAGATGTTTTTC.